Here is one T cell receptor beta chain with its context. The antigen remains undetermined. These data belong to a study of T-cell memory formation after mild COVID-19. Study observations and caveats: The CD4+ clones that contracted clustered mainly within CM and EM, and the CD8+ clones concentrated in EMRA. Balance between CD4 and CD8 was seen in clones contracting day 15 to 85, and a CD4+ lean was seen in later expanders.

TCRdb itself ran the 5' RACE reads through MiXCR, one entry per CDR3 protein. The data hold roughly 45,000 distinct CDR3 sequences, with roughly 27% observed a single time. The V end lost 1 base, the J end lost 12 bases, and 6 bases lay between the germline ends. This CDR3 spans 11 amino acids. CDR1 is LGHNA and CDR2 is YNFKEQ in the germline V gene. Input material: PBMCs or a T cell subset sorted from them (not recorded which). This sequence joins TRBV4-2 and TRBJ1-4; no clear D. The TCR was taken from a young man who had mild COVID-19 (a few samples of this study predate the infection). Cell type and time point are not known. For the CDR3, the DNA is TGTGCCAGCAGCCAAGGCGGGGAACTGTTTTTT. It is translated as CASSQGGELFF.